This T cell receptor beta chain is from a study of cytomegalovirus exposure and HLA in healthy donors. Study-wide results and limits: Cytomegalovirus association was listed for 150 or so TCR beta chains. Researchers reported that a few CMV-associated chains were confirmed in vitro as CMV antigen-specific.

With regard to this clone: Its target is not known.

Only in-frame clones appear in the TCRdb table, and some are missing; sequencing was by immunoSEQ multiplex PCR. The table records 35,000 to 50,000 clones, roughly 93% of them present only once. Germline CDR1 reads WSHSY; CDR2 reads SAAADI. The germline V and J ends were trimmed by 6 bases and 4 bases, with 21 bases remaining between them. The CDR3 totals 16 residues. Material: PBMCs. This clonotype was sampled from a woman aged 18-35 years in good health and CMV-seronegative. The rearrangement links TRBV10-2 to TRBJ1-1, with D tentatively TRBD1 (5 bases). The CDR3 DNA is TGCGCCAGCAGGGTCGCGGCAGGGTCCAGGAGCACTGAAGCTTTCTTT. It specifies CASRVAAGSRSTEAFF.